This T cell receptor (beta chain) stems from a study of naive and memory T cell subsets. General study points: The RNA method is potentially sensitive to activation and differentiation changes.

The SP2 primer and nested alpha and beta constant region primers amplified ligated cDNA in four rounds. TCRdb re-called the UMI-ligation and nested PCR reads with MiXCR, one entry per CDR3 protein. The sample gives about 25,000 distinct CDR3 sequences, 5.2% of which show up once; around 7.4% is in the top ten. Germline CDR1 MGHRA, CDR2 YSYEKL. This CDR3 has 18 amino acids. V was trimmed by 1 base and J by 10 bases, leaving 26 bases between them. This clonotype appeared many times. Its specificity is unknown. The library had UMIs added by 3' ligation of an oligonucleotide to TCR cDNA. Whole-blood samples were 2.5 to 3 ml of peripheral blood from healthy adult volunteers. Unsorted total RNA, about 1 to 1000 ng, was DNase treated before reverse transcription.

This chain links TRBV4-1 with TRBJ2-4, with a possible D match to TRBD2 (7 bases). This receptor was identified in an adult in good health. The sequenced material came from blood. The CDR3 reads CASSQGALASGGGDIQYF. The DNA of the CDR3 is TGCGCCAGCAGCCAAGGGGCGTTGGCTAGCGGAGGGGGGGATATTCAGTACTTC.